The rows below give T cell receptor beta chains drawn from one sample of a study of tumor and adjacent non-tumor tissue in lung cancer. TCRdb re-called the multiplex PCR reads with MiXCR, one entry per CDR3 protein. Altogether 100,000 or so distinct CDR3 sequences are present, more than 80% being singletons, with the ten largest covering more than 30%. The sample was distant non-tumor lung tissue. The receptors were gathered from a man in his sixties with small cell lung cancer. CDR3s include the opening cysteine and the closing phenylalanine or tryptophan. Fields, in order: V gene, D gene, CDR3 length, J gene, CDR3 protein. D genes are given only for firm matches.

TRBV6-1	TRBD1	13	TRBJ1-5	CATNEQGWQPQHF
TRBV5-1	.	17	TRBJ1-2	CASSPSRDRTGNYGYTF
TRBV11-3	.	17	TRBJ2-3	CASSGTGSGSPRDKQYF
TRBV29-1	.	13	TRBJ2-5	CSGTRGTMETQYF
TRBV6-2/TRBV6-3	.	15	TRBJ2-1	CASCLGGGAYNEQFF
TRBV7-9	.	16	TRBJ1-1	CASGLGKGRGITEAFF
TRBV10-2	.	16	TRBJ2-2	CASRGGQLANTGELFF
TRBV6-5	TRBD2	17	TRBJ2-7	CASSYPGTSGRINEQYF
TRBV6-5	.	15	TRBJ1-2	CTSSLQSETIYGYTF
TRBV12-3/TRBV12-4	.	15	TRBJ2-1	CDSSILSSVYTEQFF
TRBV5-4	.	14	TRBJ1-2	CASSSPKDLRGYTF
TRBV4-2	.	16	TRBJ2-2	CDSSHDLMANTGELFF
TRBV29-1	.	14	TRBJ2-2	CSARGGVEIGELFF
TRBV6-6	.	15	TRBJ1-1	CVSSYTSTRGLEAFF
TRBV29-1	TRBD2	16	TRBJ2-1	CSAGLAGVGSYNGQFF
TRBV12-3/TRBV12-4	TRBD2	13	TRBJ2-7	CSSSLRGGYEQYF
TRBV6-1	TRBD2	14	TRBJ2-2	CASRLASVTGELFF
TRBV7-9	TRBD1	20	TRBJ1-3	CASSHQLGQGSSQSGNTIYF